This T cell receptor beta chain was identified during a study of T cell changes during pregnancy in multiple sclerosis. Using immunoSEQ multiplex PCR, the repertoire was profiled, and TCRdb retains in-frame clones only, with some absent. The sample contains 40,000 to 45,000 clones, 85% to 95% of which appear only once. V was cut by 1 base and J by 7 bases, with 5 bases left in between. Germline loops: CDR1 MNHEY, CDR2 SMNVEV (reference sequence). The CDR3 extends over 13 amino acids. The rearrangement links TRBV27 to TRBJ1-6; D not resolved. This TCR came from a female donor with multiple sclerosis, enrolled in a pregnancy study. Sequencing used CD8+ T cells from peripheral blood mononuclear cells, obtained in the third trimester of pregnancy. For the CDR3, the DNA is TGTGCCAGCAGTTTATGGGAGAATTCACCCCTCCACTTT. This translates into CASSLWENSPLHF.